Listed here are 10 T cell receptor beta chains from one sample, sequenced in a study of control samples from healthy donors and cancer patients. TCRdb's table, derived via immunoSEQ multiplex PCR, lists solely in-frame clones and lacks some. The sample lists 100,000 to 150,000 clones; about 88% were seen once. The sample was blood. The receptor source for this set is a man in his late teens or twenties in good health.

The chain links TRBV12-5 to TRBJ2-7, with D possibly being TRBD1 (5 bases). Per the germline V gene, CDR1 is LGHNT and CDR2 is FRNRAP. Trimming pared 6 bases from V and 5 bases from J, leaving 14 bases between. The CDR3 is 13 residues long. CDR3 loop: CASGYRNTDEQYF. The CDR3 region has the DNA TGTGCTAGTGGATACAGGAACACCGACGAGCAGTACTTC.

The chain joins TRBV7-9 to TRBJ2-5; 12 bases line up with TRBD1. This CDR3 has 16 amino acids. The V gene's germline CDR1 is SEHNR and CDR2 FQNEAQ (reference sequence). Losses at the gene ends were 5 bases for V and 5 bases for J; bases not matched to a gene: 9. CDR3 in DNA: TGTGCCAGCAGCCCTAGGGACAGGGGGCCGGCTGAGACCCAGTACTTC. Translation: CASSPRDRGPAETQYF.

The V and J genes are TRBV5-6 and TRBJ2-7; D not resolved. V lost 0 bases and J 0 bases, leaving 10 bases between the germline ends. The CDR3 has 15 amino acids. Germline-derived CDR1 and CDR2 are SGHDT and YYEEEE. CDR3 in DNA: TGTGCCAGCAGCTTGGCGACGGTCCTCTCCTACGAGCAGTACTTC. It translates to CASSLATVLSYEQYF.

V gene TRBV7-2 combines with J gene TRBJ2-7; possibly TRBD1 or TRBD2 for D (6 bases each). Germline lookup yields CDR1 SGHTA and CDR2 FQGNSA. V was pared by 5 bases and J by 3 bases, with 20 bases between. CDR3 length: 16 amino acids. CDR3 sequence reads: CASSLGGTGTLYEQYF. DNA for the CDR3: TGTGCCAGCAGCCTGGGGGGTACAGGGACCCTCTACGAGCAGTACTTC.

The chain combines TRBV7-6 with TRBJ2-4, with D maybe TRBD2 (6 bases). Germline V gives CDR1 SGHVS, CDR2 FNYEAQ. Trimming took off 5 bases at V and 8 bases at J, with 13 bases between the two ends. This CDR3 spans 13 amino acids. CDR3 residues: CASSRLEFDIQYF. In DNA, the CDR3 is TGTGCCAGCAGCCGACTAGAGTTTGACATTCAGTACTTC. Using reference TRBV7-6 and TRBJ2-4 for the parts outside the CDR3, the full variable domain is GAGVSQSPRYKVTKRGQDVALRCDPISGHVSLYWYRQALGQGPEFLTYFNYEAQQDKSGLPNDRFSAERPEGSISTLTIQRTEQRDSAMYRCASSRLEFDIQYFGAGTRLSVL.

In its sample, this clone was seen a few times. The chain is built from TRBV13 and TRBJ1-1; 9 positions agree with TRBD1. Germline-derived CDR1 and CDR2 are PRHDT and FYEKMQ (reference sequence). The trim removed 0 bases at V and 4 bases at J, leaving 9 bases unmatched. The CDR3 runs to 17 residues. As DNA, the CDR3 is TGTGCCAGCAGCTTAGGGACAGGGGGGAAATGGGGCACTGAAGCTTTCTTT. This gives the protein CASSLGTGGKWGTEAFF. Full variable domain (missing parts from reference TRBV13 and TRBJ1-1): AAGVIQSPRHLIKEKRETATLKCYPIPRHDTVYWYQQGPGQDPQFLISFYEKMQSDKGSIPDRFSAQQFSDYHSELNMSSLELGDSALYFCASSLGTGGKWGTEAFFGQGTRLTVV.

The chain carries TRBV4-2 and TRBJ2-5; TRBD2 might be the D (6 bases). Trimming left V 5 bases short and J 2 bases short, with 18 bases between. Germline CDR1 reads LGHNA; CDR2 reads YNFKEQ. This CDR3 region has 16 residues. CDR3 sequence reads: CASSASREAIQETQYF. The DNA for the CDR3 is TGTGCCAGCAGCGCTTCGAGGGAGGCCATACAAGAGACCCAGTACTTC.

This clone has just one count. Additional DNA sequences in this sample encode the identical CDR3. This sequence joins TRBV18 and TRBJ2-5, with D hard to call. Germline CDR1 reads KGHSH; CDR2 reads LQKENI. Trimming removed 3 bases from V and 1 base from J, with 0 bases in between. CDR3 length: 11 amino acids. CDR3 sequence reads: CASSPQETQYF. In DNA form, the CDR3 reads TGTGCCAGCTCACCCCAAGAGACCCAGTACTTC. The whole variable domain, remainder taken from reference TRBV18 and TRBJ2-5, is NAGVMQNPRHLVRRRGQEARLRCSPMKGHSHVYWYRQLPEEGLKFMVYLQKENIIDESGMPKERFSAEFPKEGPSILRIQQVVRGDSAAYFCASSPQETQYFGPGTRLLVL.

This sequence joins TRBV19 and TRBJ1-5; a weak D match, TRBD1 (6 bases). Trimming cost V 9 bases and J 6 bases, with 21 bases left between them. This CDR3 spans 15 amino acids. Germline V gene lookup returns CDR1 LNHDA and CDR2 SQIVND (reference sequence). CDR3 sequence reads: CARRAQQGYSQPQHF. The CDR3 nucleotides read TGTGCCAGGCGTGCTCAACAGGGATACAGTCAGCCCCAGCATTTT.

CDR3 residues: CASSLRVGGGAQNQPQHF. CDR3 bases: TGTGCCAGCTCGCTCAGGGTTGGTGGGGGCGCCCAGAATCAGCCCCAGCATTTT. The V gene is TRBV18, the J gene TRBJ1-5; maybe TRBD1 (6 bases). Trimming shortened V by 6 bases and J by 4 bases, and 25 bases separated the two germline ends. The length of the CDR3 is 18 residues. Germline V CDR1 and CDR2: KGHSH, LQKENI. Supplemented by reference TRBV18 and TRBJ1-5, the full variable domain reads NAGVMQNPRHLVRRRGQEARLRCSPMKGHSHVYWYRQLPEEGLKFMVYLQKENIIDESGMPKERFSAEFPKEGPSILRIQQVVRGDSAAYFCASSLRVGGGAQNQPQHFGDGTRLSIL.